Shown below are 4 T cell receptor beta chains from a single sample sequenced in a study of blood T cell repertoires in COVID-19. Generated by immunoSEQ multiplex PCR, the TCRdb table keeps only in-frame clones and is missing some. The sample includes 48,000 or so clones, about 84% of them seen just once. The sample consisted of peripheral blood. The receptors were sampled from an older woman with acute or convalescent COVID-19.

A note on this clone: Other DNA sequences in the sample encode the same CDR3. This chain joins TRBV5-1 and TRBJ1-5, with TRBD1 matching 7 bases. J was trimmed by 5 bases and V by 4 bases; bases with no gene match: 6. The germline CDR1 and CDR2 sequences are SGHRS and YFSETQ. CDR3 size: 14 residues. Here the CDR3 reads CASSLGTADQPQHF. CDR3 in DNA: TGCGCCAGCAGCCTAGGGACAGCAGATCAGCCCCAGCATTTT. Full variable domain (missing parts from reference TRBV5-1 and TRBJ1-5): KAGVTQTPRYLIKTRGQQVTLSCSPISGHRSVSWYQQTPGQGLQFLFEYFSETQRNKGNFPGRFSGRQFSNSRSEMNVSTLELGDSALYLCASSLGTADQPQHFGDGTRLSIL.

This chain joins TRBV2 and TRBJ2-1; D possibly corresponds to TRBD2 (6 bases). Germline CDR1 and CDR2: SNHLY and FYNNEI. The CDR3 consists of 13 residues. V lost 7 bases and J lost 1, with 8 bases in between. In nucleotides, the CDR3 is TGTGCCAGCAAGGAGGGGTCCTACAATGAGCAGTTCTTC. Protein: CASKEGSYNEQFF.

The rearrangement links TRBV27 to TRBJ2-3, with TRBD2 matching over 9 bases. Germline lookup yields CDR1 MNHEY and CDR2 SMNVEV (reference sequence). CDR3 length equals 17 residues. V was clipped by 0 bases and J by 4 bases; unmatched bases: 8. CDR3 bases: TGTGCCAGCAGTTTATCGAAGGCGGGGGGGCATGCAGATACGCAGTATTTT. It translates to CASSLSKAGGHADTQYF.

This chain joins TRBV7-2 and TRBJ2-5; D is undetermined. Germline CDR1 is SGHTA and CDR2 is FQGNSA. The CDR3 contains 15 residues. V shed 2 bases and J shed 4 bases, with 14 bases lying between them. The chain's CDR3 is CASSLQESLGETQYF. In nucleotides, the CDR3 is TGTGCCAGCAGCTTACAGGAAAGTTTGGGAGAGACCCAGTACTTC.